This is a list of T cell receptor beta chains from one sample in a study of PD-L1 blockade in urothelial cancer. The assay was immunoSEQ multiplex PCR, and TCRdb's table has in-frame clones only and misses some. The table lists 45,000 to 50,000 clones, less than 85% of them singletons. The material was PBMCs, obtained around atezolizumab (anti-PD-L1) treatment. These TCRs come from a man between 65 and 85 years old with urothelial cancer. Each CDR3 is given with its conserved first and last residue. Each record gives: D gene, clone size, J gene, V gene, CDR3 protein, CDR3 DNA. The D gene is left open where the match is weak. Some rows have no size entry. The others give once, few or many, or a class for an expanded clone.

D gene: TRBD1; clone size: -; J gene: TRBJ1-5; V gene: TRBV19; CDR3 protein: CASSSRNRGTSNQPQHF; CDR3 DNA: TGTGCCAGTAGTAGCCGGAACAGGGGTACTAGCAATCAGCCCCAGCATTTT
D gene: -; clone size: -; J gene: TRBJ1-6; V gene: TRBV30; CDR3 protein: CAWRIQGFQPLHF; CDR3 DNA: TGTGCCTGGAGGATACAGGGTTTCCAACCCCTCCACTTT
D gene: TRBD2; clone size: once; J gene: TRBJ2-7; V gene: TRBV5-4; CDR3 protein: CASSSQGGRATEQYF; CDR3 DNA: TGTGCCAGCAGCTCCCAGGGCGGGAGGGCGACCGAGCAGTACTTC
D gene: TRBD2; clone size: -; J gene: TRBJ2-5; V gene: TRBV19; CDR3 protein: CASSMGSGGKETQYF; CDR3 DNA: TGTGCCAGTAGTATGGGTAGCGGGGGGAAAGAGACCCAGTACTTC
D gene: TRBD1; clone size: -; J gene: TRBJ2-2; V gene: TRBV18; CDR3 protein: CASSATGAYTGELFF; CDR3 DNA: TGTGCCAGCTCAGCAACAGGGGCTTACACCGGGGAGCTGTTTTTT
D gene: -; clone size: once; J gene: TRBJ2-1; V gene: TRBV7-8; CDR3 protein: CASSLATGNEQFF; CDR3 DNA: TGTGCCAGCAGCTTAGCGACGGGCAATGAGCAGTTCTTC
D gene: -; clone size: -; J gene: TRBJ2-5; V gene: TRBV5-1; CDR3 protein: CASSLMGDVGETQYF; CDR3 DNA: TGCGCCAGCAGCCTGATGGGCGACGTGGGAGAGACCCAGTACTTC
D gene: TRBD1; clone size: once; J gene: TRBJ2-5; V gene: TRBV25-1; CDR3 protein: CASSEYLGQRQETQYF; CDR3 DNA: TGTGCCAGCAGTGAATATTTGGGACAGCGTCAAGAGACCCAGTACTTC
D gene: -; clone size: -; J gene: TRBJ2-5; V gene: TRBV9; CDR3 protein: CASSVGQGFWETQYF; CDR3 DNA: TGTGCCAGCAGCGTAGGGCAGGGATTTTGGGAGACCCAGTACTTC
D gene: -; clone size: -; J gene: TRBJ2-3; V gene: TRBV5-6; CDR3 protein: CASSLGGLGWDTQYF; CDR3 DNA: TGTGCCAGCAGCTTGGGAGGATTAGGATGGGATACGCAGTATTTT
D gene: TRBD1; clone size: -; J gene: TRBJ1-2; V gene: TRBV30; CDR3 protein: CAWSVRVSGGIYGYTF; CDR3 DNA: TGTGCCTGGAGTGTACGGGTTTCAGGGGGCATCTATGGCTACACCTTC
D gene: -; clone size: -; J gene: TRBJ2-3; V gene: TRBV5-1; CDR3 protein: CASSPDSPREDTQYF; CDR3 DNA: TGCGCCAGCAGCCCCGACTCCCCCCGAGAAGATACGCAGTATTTT
D gene: -; clone size: -; J gene: TRBJ2-7; V gene: TRBV7-2; CDR3 protein: CASSLAHSYEQYF; CDR3 DNA: TGTGCCAGCAGCTTAGCACACTCCTACGAGCAGTACTTC
D gene: -; clone size: -; J gene: TRBJ1-1; V gene: TRBV30; CDR3 protein: CAWSVSATETFF; CDR3 DNA: TGTGCCTGGAGTGTTTCCGCCACTGAAACTTTCTTT
D gene: -; clone size: -; J gene: TRBJ1-5; V gene: TRBV7-9; CDR3 protein: CASSLSGDQPQHF; CDR3 DNA: TGTGCCAGCAGCTTATCAGGGGATCAGCCCCAGCATTTT
D gene: TRBD2; clone size: -; J gene: TRBJ2-5; V gene: TRBV10-2; CDR3 protein: CASHRNLLAEQETQYF; CDR3 DNA: TGCGCCAGCCACCGGAATCTACTAGCGGAGCAAGAGACCCAGTACTTC
D gene: TRBD2; clone size: -; J gene: TRBJ2-7; V gene: TRBV28; CDR3 protein: CASSSPGGGAGGDFDEQYF; CDR3 DNA: TGTGCCAGCAGCTCCCCTGGGGGGGGAGCGGGAGGCGACTTCGACGAGCAGTACTTC
D gene: -; clone size: -; J gene: TRBJ2-3; V gene: TRBV5-1; CDR3 protein: CASSLAGADTQYF; CDR3 DNA: TGCGCCAGCAGCTTGGCCGGGGCAGATACGCAGTATTTT